These T cell receptor beta chains were read from a single sample in a study of shared clonotypes between healthy human individuals. Here immunoSEQ multiplex PCR was the method, and the copy in TCRdb shows in-frame clones only, minus some. This sample has about 510,000 clones, with 79% found just once. Material: PBMCs. All receptors come from a woman aged 35 to 49 in good health. Some clones in this sample may be carry-over from other donors' samples. CDR3s include the opening cysteine and the closing phenylalanine or tryptophan. Fields, in order: clone size, J gene, V gene, D gene, CDR3 protein, CDR3 DNA. The D gene is left open where the match is weak. The size entry is marked missing in some rows and otherwise reads once, few, many or a size class.

abundance: NA
j_gene: TRBJ1-2
v_gene: TRBV27
d_gene: NA
CDR3aa: CASSLRGTTWDGYTF
CDR3nt: TGTGCCAGCAGTTTAAGGGGGACAACCTGGGATGGCTACACCTTC

abundance: NA
j_gene: TRBJ2-6
v_gene: TRBV4-1
d_gene: TRBD1
CDR3aa: CASSQDSDRSMRSGANVLTF
CDR3nt: TGCGCCAGCAGCCAAGATTCGGACAGGTCGATGCGTTCTGGGGCCAACGTCCTGACTTTC

abundance: NA
j_gene: TRBJ2-5
v_gene: TRBV7-2
d_gene: NA
CDR3aa: CASSPGPQETQYF
CDR3nt: TGTGCCAGCAGCCCGGGCCCCCAAGAGACCCAGTACTTC

abundance: once
j_gene: TRBJ2-3
v_gene: TRBV9
d_gene: NA
CDR3aa: CASSVGALKADTQYF
CDR3nt: TGTGCCAGCAGCGTGGGCGCCCTAAAAGCAGATACGCAGTATTTT

abundance: NA
j_gene: TRBJ1-3
v_gene: TRBV7-8
d_gene: NA
CDR3aa: CASSQEGHGNTIYF
CDR3nt: TGTGCCAGCAGCCAGGAGGGACATGGAAACACCATATATTTT

abundance: once
j_gene: TRBJ1-3
v_gene: TRBV30
d_gene: NA
CDR3aa: CAWSRQSGNTIYF
CDR3nt: TGTGCCTGGAGTCGGCAGTCTGGAAACACCATATATTTT

abundance: NA
j_gene: TRBJ2-5
v_gene: TRBV7-9
d_gene: NA
CDR3aa: CASSLAGWAESGTQYF
CDR3nt: TGTGCCAGCAGCTTAGCTGGCTGGGCCGAAAGCGGGACCCAGTACTTC

abundance: NA
j_gene: TRBJ2-5
v_gene: TRBV2
d_gene: NA
CDR3aa: CASSPLVRETQYF
CDR3nt: TGTGCCAGCAGCCCACTAGTCAGAGAGACCCAGTACTTC

abundance: once
j_gene: TRBJ1-5
v_gene: TRBV15
d_gene: TRBD1
CDR3aa: CATSRDRVTGANQPQHF
CDR3nt: TGTGCCACCAGCAGAGATAGGGTGACAGGGGCGAATCAGCCCCAGCATTTT

abundance: NA
j_gene: TRBJ1-2
v_gene: TRBV27
d_gene: NA
CDR3aa: CASSLSWGAQGYTF
CDR3nt: TGTGCCAGCAGTTTATCGTGGGGGGCGCAAGGCTACACCTTC

abundance: NA
j_gene: TRBJ2-5
v_gene: TRBV7-9
d_gene: TRBD1
CDR3aa: CASSRQGIQETQYF
CDR3nt: TGTGCCAGCAGCCGACAGGGGATCCAAGAGACCCAGTACTTC

abundance: NA
j_gene: TRBJ2-1
v_gene: TRBV2
d_gene: TRBD2
CDR3aa: CASSEYLAGGQFF
CDR3nt: TGTGCCAGCAGTGAGTACCTAGCGGGAGGGCAGTTCTTC

abundance: once
j_gene: TRBJ2-4
v_gene: TRBV28
d_gene: NA
CDR3aa: CASEHPGPAAAIQYF
CDR3nt: TGTGCCAGCGAGCACCCGGGACCAGCTGCGGCCATTCAGTACTTC

abundance: NA
j_gene: TRBJ2-7
v_gene: TRBV6-5
d_gene: TRBD2
CDR3aa: CASSYSRLAGSEQYF
CDR3nt: TGTGCCAGCAGTTACTCGCGCCTAGCGGGGTCCGAGCAGTACTTC

abundance: NA
j_gene: TRBJ2-1
v_gene: TRBV7-8
d_gene: TRBD1
CDR3aa: CASTAGTGGYEQFF
CDR3nt: TGTGCCAGCACCGCCGGGACAGGGGGCTATGAGCAGTTCTTC

abundance: NA
j_gene: TRBJ2-7
v_gene: TRBV28
d_gene: NA
CDR3aa: CASSIVGYEQYF
CDR3nt: TGTGCCAGCAGTATCGTCGGGTACGAGCAGTACTTC

abundance: NA
j_gene: TRBJ2-2
v_gene: TRBV14
d_gene: TRBD1
CDR3aa: CASSRNRGTNTGELFF
CDR3nt: TGTGCCAGCAGCCGCAACAGGGGCACGAACACCGGGGAGCTGTTTTTT

abundance: NA
j_gene: TRBJ2-7
v_gene: TRBV5-4
d_gene: NA
CDR3aa: CASSFNRVEQYF
CDR3nt: TGTGCCAGCAGCTTTAACAGGGTTGAGCAGTACTTC

abundance: NA
j_gene: TRBJ2-4
v_gene: TRBV5-3
d_gene: TRBD1
CDR3aa: CARSLIGQGDNIQYF
CDR3nt: TGTGCCAGAAGCCTTATAGGACAGGGAGACAACATTCAGTACTTC

abundance: NA
j_gene: TRBJ2-7
v_gene: TRBV15
d_gene: TRBD2
CDR3aa: CATSRNWGREGLTYEQYF
CDR3nt: TGTGCCACCAGCAGGAACTGGGGGCGGGAGGGATTAACCTACGAGCAGTACTTC

abundance: once
j_gene: TRBJ2-5
v_gene: TRBV29-1
d_gene: NA
CDR3aa: CSVDTYIEETQYF
CDR3nt: TGCAGCGTTGACACCTATATAGAAGAGACCCAGTACTTC

abundance: once
j_gene: TRBJ2-7
v_gene: TRBV4-3
d_gene: NA
CDR3aa: CASSQDLGGSYEQYF
CDR3nt: TGCGCCAGCAGCCAAGATCTCGGCGGCTCCTACGAGCAGTACTTC

abundance: NA
j_gene: TRBJ2-7
v_gene: TRBV5-1
d_gene: NA
CDR3aa: CASSFSRTYEQYF
CDR3nt: TGCGCCAGCAGCTTCAGCAGAACCTACGAGCAGTACTTC

abundance: few
j_gene: TRBJ2-1
v_gene: TRBV19
d_gene: TRBD2
CDR3aa: CASSTPGLGTRAEFF
CDR3nt: TGTGCCAGTAGTACACCGGGACTAGGCACTAGGGCTGAGTTCTTC

abundance: NA
j_gene: TRBJ2-1
v_gene: TRBV5-5
d_gene: NA
CDR3aa: CASSRRPGNEQFF
CDR3nt: TGTGCCAGCAGCCGCCGTCCGGGGAATGAGCAGTTCTTC

abundance: once
j_gene: TRBJ2-7
v_gene: TRBV11-1
d_gene: TRBD1
CDR3aa: CASSLSRLGTAASEQYF
CDR3nt: TGTGCCAGCAGCTTAAGTAGGTTGGGGACAGCAGCCTCCGAGCAGTACTTC

abundance: NA
j_gene: TRBJ2-2
v_gene: TRBV29-1
d_gene: NA
CDR3aa: CSVWYTGELFF
CDR3nt: TGCAGCGTTTGGTACACCGGGGAGCTGTTTTTT

abundance: NA
j_gene: TRBJ2-1
v_gene: TRBV20-1
d_gene: NA
CDR3aa: CSARRVNEQFF
CDR3nt: TGCAGTGCTAGAAGGGTCAATGAGCAGTTCTTC

abundance: NA
j_gene: TRBJ2-3
v_gene: TRBV6-6
d_gene: TRBD2
CDR3aa: CASSSPGLAGGDTQYF
CDR3nt: TGTGCCAGCAGTTCTCCCGGACTAGCGGGAGGAGATACGCAGTATTTT

abundance: once
j_gene: TRBJ2-7
v_gene: TRBV15
d_gene: NA
CDR3aa: CATSREVGNFEQYF
CDR3nt: TGTGCCACCAGCAGAGAAGTGGGGAACTTCGAGCAGTACTTC

abundance: NA
j_gene: TRBJ2-5
v_gene: TRBV9
d_gene: NA
CDR3aa: CASSVSAGRQETQYF
CDR3nt: TGTGCCAGCAGCGTATCGGCGGGCCGGCAAGAGACCCAGTACTTC

abundance: NA
j_gene: TRBJ2-3
v_gene: TRBV9
d_gene: TRBD1
CDR3aa: CASSVGTGTTDTQYF
CDR3nt: TGTGCCAGCAGCGTAGGGACAGGGACCACAGATACGCAGTATTTT

abundance: once
j_gene: TRBJ1-2
v_gene: TRBV6-1
d_gene: NA
CDR3aa: CASSELTGYGYTF
CDR3nt: TGTGCCAGCAGTGAACTGACAGGCTATGGCTACACCTTC

abundance: NA
j_gene: TRBJ2-7
v_gene: TRBV7-8
d_gene: NA
CDR3aa: CASSLVLLRDSSYEQYF
CDR3nt: TGTGCCAGCAGCTTAGTATTGCTGCGGGATTCCTCCTACGAGCAGTACTTC

abundance: NA
j_gene: TRBJ2-1
v_gene: TRBV18
d_gene: NA
CDR3aa: CASSPLVEINEQFF
CDR3nt: TGTGCCAGCTCACCACTGGTCGAAATCAATGAGCAGTTCTTC

abundance: NA
j_gene: TRBJ1-1
v_gene: TRBV2
d_gene: TRBD1
CDR3aa: CASSENRGSTFF
CDR3nt: TGTGCCAGCAGTGAAAACAGGGGATCTACTTTCTTT

abundance: NA
j_gene: TRBJ1-1
v_gene: TRBV6-1
d_gene: NA
CDR3aa: CASSAQTNTEAFF
CDR3nt: TGTGCCAGCAGCGCACAGACGAACACTGAAGCTTTCTTT

abundance: NA
j_gene: TRBJ2-7
v_gene: TRBV25-1
d_gene: TRBD2
CDR3aa: CASSPRTSGIEQYF
CDR3nt: TGTGCCAGCAGTCCTCGGACTAGCGGGATCGAGCAGTACTTC

abundance: NA
j_gene: TRBJ2-5
v_gene: TRBV6-1
d_gene: NA
CDR3aa: CASSDLWETQYF
CDR3nt: TGTGCCAGCAGTGACCTTTGGGAGACCCAGTACTTC

abundance: NA
j_gene: TRBJ1-5
v_gene: TRBV28
d_gene: TRBD1
CDR3aa: CASRGDRDSNQPQHF
CDR3nt: TGTGCCAGCAGAGGGGACAGGGATAGCAATCAGCCCCAGCATTTT

abundance: NA
j_gene: TRBJ2-1
v_gene: TRBV15
d_gene: NA
CDR3aa: CATSRVRTYNEQFF
CDR3nt: TGTGCCACCAGCAGAGTGCGTACCTACAATGAGCAGTTCTTC

abundance: NA
j_gene: TRBJ1-6
v_gene: TRBV4-1
d_gene: NA
CDR3aa: CASSQDFSPLHF
CDR3nt: TGCGCCAGCAGCCAGGATTTCTCGCCCCTCCACTTT

abundance: NA
j_gene: TRBJ2-3
v_gene: TRBV5-1
d_gene: NA
CDR3aa: CASSATGSALTDTQYF
CDR3nt: TGCGCCAGCAGTGCTACAGGGTCGGCGCTTACAGATACGCAGTATTTT

abundance: few
j_gene: TRBJ2-7
v_gene: TRBV7-2
d_gene: NA
CDR3aa: CASSLSVGSSYEQYF
CDR3nt: TGTGCCAGCAGCTTATCGGTCGGGTCCTCCTACGAGCAGTACTTC

abundance: few
j_gene: TRBJ2-2
v_gene: TRBV4-1
d_gene: NA
CDR3aa: CASSQGPLPNGLFF
CDR3nt: TGCGCCAGCAGCCAAGGGCCTCTCCCGAACGGGCTGTTTTTT

abundance: few
j_gene: TRBJ1-1
v_gene: TRBV19
d_gene: TRBD1
CDR3aa: CASKLTGQGHTEAFF
CDR3nt: TGTGCCAGTAAACTCACGGGACAGGGGCACACTGAAGCTTTCTTT

abundance: NA
j_gene: TRBJ1-1
v_gene: TRBV28
d_gene: TRBD1
CDR3aa: CASNLGGKGAQEAFF
CDR3nt: TGTGCCAGCAACCTAGGCGGGAAGGGGGCCCAAGAAGCTTTCTTT

abundance: NA
j_gene: TRBJ2-7
v_gene: TRBV28
d_gene: TRBD1
CDR3aa: CASRDRVYEQYF
CDR3nt: TGTGCCAGCAGGGACAGGGTATACGAGCAGTACTTC

abundance: NA
j_gene: TRBJ1-6
v_gene: TRBV9
d_gene: NA
CDR3aa: CASSVGPNSPLHF
CDR3nt: TGTGCCAGCAGCGTAGGTCCGAATTCACCCCTCCACTTT

abundance: NA
j_gene: TRBJ2-7
v_gene: TRBV19
d_gene: NA
CDR3aa: CASSSRSYEQYF
CDR3nt: TGTGCCAGTAGTAGCAGGAGCTACGAGCAGTACTTC

abundance: NA
j_gene: TRBJ2-1
v_gene: TRBV30
d_gene: NA
CDR3aa: CAYLRDPPSNNEQFF
CDR3nt: TGTGCCTACCTCCGGGACCCTCCCTCGAACAATGAGCAGTTCTTC